The rows below give T cell receptor beta chains drawn from one sample of a study of control samples from healthy donors and cancer patients. Only in-frame clones appear in the TCRdb table, and some are missing; sequencing was by immunoSEQ multiplex PCR. The data contain around 120,000 clones, 80% to 90% of them singletons. Sequenced input: blood. The receptors stem from a man aged 40-49 years in good health. CDR3s include the opening cysteine and the closing phenylalanine or tryptophan. A D gene is named only where the DNA matches it firmly. The size field is filled for only some rows; it gives once, few, many or a size class.

clone size	V gene	D gene	J gene	CDR3 DNA	CDR3 protein
-	TRBV30	-	TRBJ2-2	TGTGCCTGGAGTGGAAGGGCCGTCACGACCGGGGAGCTGTTTTTT	CAWSGRAVTTGELFF
-	TRBV18	-	TRBJ1-1	TGTGCCAGCTCACCACCGGCGGGACGGGTGAACACTGAAGCTTTCTTT	CASSPPAGRVNTEAFF
-	TRBV7-2	-	TRBJ2-2	TGTGCCAGCAGCGTTCACGGTGCCGGGGAGCTGTTTTTT	CASSVHGAGELFF
-	TRBV18	TRBD1	TRBJ2-6	TGTGCCAGCTCACCACTGGGGACAGGGTTTTCATCTGGGGCCAACGTCCTGACTTTC	CASSPLGTGFSSGANVLTF
-	TRBV2	-	TRBJ1-5	TGTGCCAGCAGTGAAGCGCAGGCCAATCAGCCCCAGCATTTT	CASSEAQANQPQHF
-	TRBV19	-	TRBJ1-3	TGTGCCAGTAGTATTTTGCAGGGTGAATCTGGAAACACCATATATTTT	CASSILQGESGNTIYF
-	TRBV28	-	TRBJ1-3	TGTGCCAGCAGTCCGGACAGCTCTAATGGAAACACCATATATTTT	CASSPDSSNGNTIYF
-	TRBV10-2	-	TRBJ1-1	TGCGCCAGCAGTGCTTTTTTGGTCACTGAAGCTTTCTTT	CASSAFLVTEAFF
-	TRBV9	-	TRBJ1-2	TGTGCCAGCAGCGCCCCGGAAAGGGTTAGCGGCTACACCTTC	CASSAPERVSGYTF
-	TRBV18	-	TRBJ2-5	TGTGCCAGCTCGGATAGGGGCCCGGGGGAGACCCAGTACTTC	CASSDRGPGETQYF
-	TRBV9	-	TRBJ2-2	TGTGCCAGCAGCGTAGCTACGACCGTGCGCTCGGAGCTGTTTTTT	CASSVATTVRSELFF
once	TRBV5-1	-	TRBJ2-3	TGCGCCAGCAGCTATAGCGGCACAGATACGCAGTATTTT	CASSYSGTDTQYF
few	TRBV6-1	-	TRBJ1-4	TGTGCCAGCAGTGAATTGCCTTACAGGGACGGATCGAATGAAAAACTGTTTTTT	CASSELPYRDGSNEKLFF
-	TRBV13	-	TRBJ2-7	TGTGCCAGCAGCTTCCAACGGGGGCCGCGCGAGCAGTACTTC	CASSFQRGPREQYF
-	TRBV19	-	TRBJ1-1	TGTGCCAGTAGTACGCCCCCTGAGGGGAACACTGAAGCTTTCTTT	CASSTPPEGNTEAFF
-	TRBV6-5	-	TRBJ2-7	TGTGCCAGCAGTTACTCGACGGTAGGGATAGGCGAGCAGTACTTC	CASSYSTVGIGEQYF
-	TRBV18	TRBD2	TRBJ2-7	TGTGCCAGCCGTCCAGCGGGGGGGCACGAGCAGTACTTC	CASRPAGGHEQYF
-	TRBV29-1	-	TRBJ2-2	TGCAGCGTTAGGAAGTCGGACACCGGGGAGCTGTTTTTT	CSVRKSDTGELFF
-	TRBV4-3	TRBD2	TRBJ2-5	TGCGCCAGCAGCCAAGATCGGGGACTAGCGGGGGGGCGGCGGGAGACCCAGTACTTC	CASSQDRGLAGGRRETQYF
-	TRBV4-3	-	TRBJ1-1	TGCGCCAGCAGCCCGAACAACAGGTTAACTGAAGCTTTCTTT	CASSPNNRLTEAFF
-	TRBV27	-	TRBJ2-3	TGTGCCAGCAGTTTAGGTTGGGGTAGGGGTACATCAGATACGCAGTATTTT	CASSLGWGRGTSDTQYF
-	TRBV2	-	TRBJ1-6	TGTGCCAGCCACGACAGGCCAGAGAGTAATTCACCCCTCCACTTT	CASHDRPESNSPLHF
-	TRBV10-2	TRBD2	TRBJ2-3	TGCGCCAGCAGTGCGACTAGCTCCTCTACGCAGTATTTT	CASSATSSSTQYF
once	TRBV23-1	-	TRBJ2-2	TGCGCCAGCAACCTAAACCCCGGGCGTAGTGCGAACACCGGGGAGCTGTTTTTT	CASNLNPGRSANTGELFF
-	TRBV3-1/TRBV3-2	-	TRBJ2-3	TGTGCCAGCAGCGCCAGCCGAGTGACAGATACGCAGTATTTT	CASSASRVTDTQYF
-	TRBV5-4	-	TRBJ2-1	TGTGCCAGCAGCTTTAGTTTTTCGGCAGAGCAGTTCTTC	CASSFSFSAEQFF
-	TRBV4-3	TRBD2	TRBJ2-1	TGCGCCAGCAGCCAAGACATGAGACTAGCGGGGGTCAATGAGCAGTTCTTC	CASSQDMRLAGVNEQFF
-	TRBV5-1	TRBD1	TRBJ2-7	TGCGCCAGCAGCTTGGGAACAGGGGGCTACGAGCAGTACTTC	CASSLGTGGYEQYF
-	TRBV5-6	-	TRBJ1-6	TGTGCCAGCAGCTTATATAAGGACAGCTATAATTCACCCCTCCACTTT	CASSLYKDSYNSPLHF
-	TRBV29-1	-	TRBJ1-1	TGCAGCGGATGCACAGGGATGGTGGGGGCATCTTACACTGAAGCTTTCTTT	CSGCTGMVGASYTEAFF
-	TRBV6-6	-	TRBJ1-5	TGTGCCAGCAGCACCCGGGCTGATCAGCCCCAGCATTTT	CASSTRADQPQHF
-	TRBV7-2	-	TRBJ1-1	TGTGCCAGCAGCTTAGCGGGACAGAACACTGAAGCTTTCTTT	CASSLAGQNTEAFF
-	TRBV6-2/TRBV6-3	-	TRBJ1-2	TGTGCCAGCAGTTATTGGATCCAGGGAAGTAGGATTGGCTATGGCTACACCTTC	CASSYWIQGSRIGYGYTF
-	TRBV27	-	TRBJ1-5	TGTGCCAGCGCCATACGGGGTCAGCCCCAGCATTTT	CASAIRGQPQHF
-	TRBV7-9	-	TRBJ2-5	TGTGCCAGCAGCTTAGAGAGGGTAGGGGAGACCCAGTACTTC	CASSLERVGETQYF
once	TRBV14	TRBD1	TRBJ1-1	TGTGCCAGCAGCCCCTGGGACAGGGTCACTGAAGCTTTCTTT	CASSPWDRVTEAFF
-	TRBV7-2	-	TRBJ2-1	TGTGCCAGCAGCTTAGGGTCGGGGAGCTCCTACAATGAGCAGTTCTTC	CASSLGSGSSYNEQFF
few	TRBV7-9	-	TRBJ2-7	TGTGCCAGCAGCCCCCGGGGGGCGACCTACGAGCAGTACTTC	CASSPRGATYEQYF
-	TRBV12-3/TRBV12-4	-	TRBJ1-2	TGTGCCAGCAGTTACAGGGAGGTCTATGGCTACACCTTC	CASSYREVYGYTF
-	TRBV6-5	TRBD2	TRBJ2-5	TGTGCCAGCTCGCGCGCGGGGGGTTGGCAAGAGACCCAGTACTTC	CASSRAGGWQETQYF
-	TRBV11-2	-	TRBJ2-1	TGTGCCAGCAGCTTAGGGGGGGAGTCAACCTACAATGAGCAGTTCTTC	CASSLGGESTYNEQFF
-	TRBV7-3	TRBD1	TRBJ2-3	TGTGCCAGCAGTTGGACAGGGGGCACAGATACGCAGTATTTT	CASSWTGGTDTQYF
-	TRBV9	-	TRBJ1-1	TGTGCCAGCAGCTCCGGGGATTTGGAGAACACTGAAGCTTTCTTT	CASSSGDLENTEAFF
-	TRBV14	TRBD2	TRBJ2-1	TGTGCCAGCAGCCTGTTAGCGGGGGGCAACTACAATGAGCAGTTCTTC	CASSLLAGGNYNEQFF
-	TRBV4-1	-	TRBJ1-1	TGCGCCAGCAGCCACCAGCTCATGAACACTGAAGCTTTCTTT	CASSHQLMNTEAFF
-	TRBV7-6	TRBD1	TRBJ1-1	TGTGCCAGCAGGCAGGGGGCAGGGCGCCTGACTGAAGCTTTCTTT	CASRQGAGRLTEAFF
-	TRBV24-1	-	TRBJ1-6	TGTGCCACCAGTGTGGGTCTGGATAATTCACCCCTCCACTTT	CATSVGLDNSPLHF
few	TRBV4-3	-	TRBJ1-3	TGCGCCAGCAGCCAAGCATCCGGGACGCGCGGAAACACCATATATTTT	CASSQASGTRGNTIYF